The clone carrying this TCR beta chain came up many times. No antigen is known for it. For TCR beta, libraries came from quantitative 5'-RACE with molecular barcodes. TCRdb independently ran MiXCR on the 5' RACE reads; one entry per CDR3 protein. The sample includes around 13,000 distinct CDR3 sequences, approximately 3% seen only once; the top ten take roughly 10%. The data stem from a study of CD8 T cells in ankylosing spondylitis. The germline V gene has CDR1 SGDLS and CDR2 YYNGEE. This CDR3 region has 14 residues. V was clipped by 0 bases and J by 6 bases; unmatched bases: 4. Study outcomes and limitations: Disease-linked clones were reportedly significantly enriched in matched ankylosing spondylitis synovial fluid. Several of the motif variants were reported before in synovial fluid and blood from reactive arthritis. For ankylosing spondylitis blood, a TCR beta motif of under ten highly homologous variants appeared characteristic.

The genes are TRBV9 and TRBJ2-3; 7 bases match TRBD2. This TCR was recovered from a male donor with ankylosing spondylitis or in good health (not recorded which). The sample was blood, either unsorted or a sorted T cell fraction (not recorded which). CDR3 in amino acids: CASSVVGGDDTQYF. In DNA, the CDR3 is TGTGCCAGCAGCGTAGTTGGGGGGGATGATACGCAGTATTTT.